The 21 T cell receptor beta chains given below trace back to one sample, sequenced in a study of Ad26.COV2.S vaccination and SARS-CoV-2 variants. The repertoire was sequenced with immunoSEQ multiplex PCR; TCRdb's copy has only in-frame clones and lacks some. The sample yields about 87,000 clones, approximately 86% seen once. Sequencing used peripheral blood, obtained after recovery from COVID-19. The receptors derive from a human donor who had recovered from COVID-19.

This chain uses TRBV24-1 with TRBJ2-5; tentatively, D is TRBD1 or TRBD2 (6 bases each). The CDR3 spans 18 residues. CDR1 and CDR2 (germline): KGHDR, SFDVKD. Trimming pared 10 bases from V and 5 bases from J, leaving 31 bases between. CDR3 DNA: TGTGCCACGCAGGGGCGGGAAGGAGAAACTCGACTTAAGGAGACCCAGTACTTC. Its translation is CATQGREGETRLKETQYF.

This clone was detected only once. V and J are TRBV5-1 and TRBJ1-4; 7 bases are a match to TRBD1. CDR3 length: 13 amino acids. The trim removed 4 bases at V and 5 bases at J, leaving 2 bases unmatched. CDR1 and CDR2 from the germline V gene are SGHRS and YFSETQ. The CDR3 nucleotides read TGCGCCAGCAGCGGGGACAGAAATGAAAAACTGTTTTTT. This codes for CASSGDRNEKLFF. The full variable domain, its missing parts supplied by reference TRBV5-1 and TRBJ1-4, is KAGVTQTPRYLIKTRGQQVTLSCSPISGHRSVSWYQQTPGQGLQFLFEYFSETQRNKGNFPGRFSGRQFSNSRSEMNVSTLELGDSALYLCASSGDRNEKLFFGSGTQLSVL.

The chain joins TRBV4-3 to TRBJ2-7, with 8 nucleotides matching TRBD1. CDR3 length: 17 residues. J gave up 4 bases and V 0 bases, and 11 bases lay outside the gene matches. CDR1 and CDR2 (germline): LGHNA, YSLEER. The CDR3: CASSQDFSAGGWYEQYF. CDR3 nucleotide sequence: TGCGCCAGCAGCCAAGATTTTTCGGCAGGGGGCTGGTACGAGCAGTACTTC.

This clone was seen only once. The V call is TRBV12-5, the J call TRBJ2-1; 9 nucleotides agree with TRBD2. Per the germline V gene, CDR1 is LGHNT and CDR2 is FRNRAP. CDR3 length equals 20 residues. J gave up 5 bases and V 4 bases, and 21 bases lay outside the gene matches. CDR3 loop: CASGSPRAVKREEPDNEQFF. The DNA of the CDR3 is TGTGCTAGTGGTTCGCCCCGGGCCGTCAAGCGGGAGGAACCTGACAATGAGCAGTTCTTC.

This clone was detected only a few times. This chain joins TRBV7-2 and TRBJ2-6; 7 bases map to TRBD1. CDR3 length: 16 residues. Germline trimming cut 7 bases from V and 0 bases from J; bases unmatched to any gene: 6. The germline CDR1 and CDR2 sequences are SGHTA and FQGNSA. Written as DNA, the CDR3 is TGTGCCAGCAAGGGACAGAGAGCCTCTGGGGCCAACGTCCTGACTTTC. Translation gives CASKGQRASGANVLTF.

CDR3 protein: CASSLIEGTKPQHF. The DNA of the CDR3 is TGTGCCAGCAGTTTAATAGAGGGTACAAAGCCCCAGCATTTT. The chain recombines TRBV28 with TRBJ1-5; D is unresolved. V was pared by 2 bases and J by 8 bases, with 13 bases between. Per the germline V gene, CDR1 is MDHEN and CDR2 is SYDVKM. CDR3 length: 14 residues.

The DNA for the CDR3 is TGTGCCAGCAGCCGGGAGTTTTACTATGGCTACACCTTC. It codes for CASSREFYYGYTF. The rearrangement links TRBV14 to TRBJ1-2; D ambiguous. CDR3 length: 13 residues. Germline V gene lookup returns CDR1 SGHDN and CDR2 FVKESK. Between the trimmed V and J ends, which lost 4 bases and 3 bases, there was a span of 9 bases.

The chain uses TRBV6-5 and TRBJ1-6; D ambiguous. The V and J ends lost 3 bases and 8 bases respectively, with 14 bases between them. The CDR3 length is 15 residues. Germline CDR1 MNHEY, CDR2 SVGAGI. The CDR3 loop is CASSYRSVAHSPLHF. In DNA, the CDR3 is TGTGCCAGCAGTTATCGGTCTGTGGCCCATTCACCCCTCCACTTT.

CDR3 coding DNA: TGCAGTGCTGGTGGACAGTCTAATGAAAAACTGTTTTTT. It encodes CSAGGQSNEKLFF. This chain uses TRBV20-1 with TRBJ1-4, with D perhaps matching TRBD1 (6 bases). V lost 5 bases to trimming and J lost 3 bases, with 10 bases between them. The germline V gene has CDR1 DFQATT and CDR2 SNEGSKA (reference sequence). The length of the CDR3 is 13 residues.

The chain joins TRBV19 to TRBJ2-7; unclear D gene. Germline V gene sequence: CDR1 LNHDA, CDR2 SQIVND (reference sequence). Trimming removed 1 base from V and 2 bases from J, with 12 bases in between. The CDR3 runs to 15 residues. This CDR3 is CASSIGSPVPYEQYF. The CDR3 DNA sequence: TGTGCCAGTAGTATAGGAAGCCCAGTTCCCTACGAGCAGTACTTC. The variable domain in full, with the rest retrieved from reference TRBV19 and TRBJ2-7, is DGGITQSPKYLFRKEGQNVTLSCEQNLNHDAMYWYRQDPGQGLRLIYYSQIVNDFQKGDIAEGYSVSREKKESFPLTVTSAQKNPTAFYLCASSIGSPVPYEQYFGPGTRLTVT.

The chain couples TRBV21-1 to TRBJ2-4; TRBD2 is the table's D call, not checked against the DNA. TRBV21-1 is annotated as a pseudogene. This CDR3 is built from 18 residues. The chain's CDR3 is CASSKCTGDRVAKNIQYF. As DNA, the CDR3 is TGTGCCAGCAGCAAATGTACCGGGGATCGAGTAGCCAAAAACATTCAGTACTTC.

This rearrangement joins TRBV27 to TRBJ2-1, with a tentative D call TRBD2 (5 bases). The CDR3 consists of 15 residues. With 8 bases removed from V and 0 bases from J, the gap between germline ends came to 14 bases. Germline V lookup: CDR1 MNHEY, CDR2 SMNVEV (reference sequence). CDR3 residues: CASQSGLSSYNEQFF. The DNA for the CDR3 is TGTGCCAGCCAATCGGGGTTAAGCTCCTACAATGAGCAGTTCTTC.

This clone was picked up one time. The chain employs TRBV12-5 and TRBJ1-1; TRBD1 agrees at 10 bases. Per germline, CDR1 LGHNT and CDR2 FRNRAP. V lost 4 bases, J lost 4 bases, and 9 bases stayed unmatched. The CDR3 sequence is 16 residues long. CDR3 sequence (DNA): TGTGCTAGTGGTTCTCGGACAGGGGGATGGGGCACTGAAGCTTTCTTT. Its translation is CASGSRTGGWGTEAFF.

The V call is TRBV12-3 or TRBV12-4, the J call TRBJ2-1, with D hard to call. The CDR3 has 13 amino acids. V lost 3 bases to trimming and J lost 5 bases, with 8 bases between them. The CDR3 reads CASSFPTDNEQFF. The CDR3 DNA sequence: TGTGCCAGCAGTTTTCCTACCGACAATGAGCAGTTCTTC.

The rearrangement joins TRBV6-2 or TRBV6-3 to TRBJ1-1; the D gene is possibly TRBD1 (6 bases). The germline V gene has CDR1 MNHEY and CDR2 SVGEGT. The CDR3 sequence is 14 residues long. V lost 5 bases and J lost 4, with 14 bases in between. CDR3 DNA sequence: TGTGCCAGCAGTACCACAGGGACACGCACTGAAGCTTTCTTT. This sequence encodes CASSTTGTRTEAFF.

This clone turned up a few times. This chain connects TRBV7-9 to TRBJ2-7; 9 bases match TRBD1. The CDR3 sequence is 16 residues long. Germline loops: CDR1 SEHNR, CDR2 FQNEAQ (reference sequence). The V gene end was trimmed by 1 base and the J gene end by 4 bases; junction bases not matched to a gene: 8. The CDR3 loop reads CASSLVSGQGWYEQYF. The CDR3 nucleotides read TGTGCCAGCAGCTTAGTATCGGGACAGGGATGGTACGAGCAGTACTTC.

V is TRBV4-1 and J is TRBJ2-7, with D uncertain. Trimming pared 2 bases from V and 0 bases from J, leaving 14 bases between. The CDR3 totals 16 residues. Germline loops: CDR1 MGHRA, CDR2 YSYEKL. The CDR3 region is CASSQLDLHTSYEQYF. For the CDR3, the DNA is TGCGCCAGCAGCCAACTTGACCTCCACACCTCCTACGAGCAGTACTTC.

The chain uses TRBV7-6 and TRBJ2-1; the match to TRBD2 covers 15 bases. The V and J ends lost 5 bases and 1 base, in that order; junction bases with no gene match: 9. Germline V gene lookup returns CDR1 SGHVS and CDR2 FNYEAQ. The CDR3 is 19 amino acids. This CDR3 is CASSNPYGLAGGSYNEQFF. CDR3 bases: TGTGCCAGCAGCAATCCTTATGGACTAGCGGGAGGGTCCTACAATGAGCAGTTCTTC.

The rearrangement joins TRBV5-1 to TRBJ1-4; possibly TRBD1 for D (5 bases). The CDR3 has 14 amino acids. V lost 0 bases to trimming and J lost 6 bases, with 9 bases between them. Germline CDR1 and CDR2: SGHRS and YFSETQ. DNA for the CDR3: TGCGCCAGCAGCTTGGAGAGGGGAGATGAAAAACTGTTTTTT. It is translated as CASSLERGDEKLFF.

The J gene is TRBJ1-1, the V gene TRBV5-4, with D tentatively TRBD1 (5 bases). The CDR3 has 15 amino acids. Per the germline V gene, CDR1 is SGHNT and CDR2 is YYREEE (reference sequence). V gave up 4 bases and J gave up 1 base, with 14 bases separating them. The CDR3 DNA follows: TGTGCCAGCAGCAGTCAAACAGGAGCGAACACTGAAGCTTTCTTT. Its protein product is CASSSQTGANTEAFF.

The chain uses TRBV9 and TRBJ2-5; 7 nucleotides align to TRBD1. Germline V CDR1 and CDR2: SGDLS, YYNGEE. The CDR3 spans 13 residues. The trim removed 1 base at V and 5 bases at J, leaving 2 bases unmatched. In DNA, the CDR3 is TGTGCCAGCAGCGTAAGGGGGCAGGAGACCCAGTACTTC. Amino acid sequence: CASSVRGQETQYF.